Below, 10 T cell receptor beta chains from the same sample are listed, as sequenced in a study of blood T cells in healthy people across ages. Primers used in a second PCR of about 7 to 12 cycles were a sample-barcoded 5' primer and a J-beta primer mix. Via MiXCR, TCRdb re-called the 5' RACE reads, giving one row per CDR3 protein. In the table there are around 1,000,000 distinct CDR3 sequences, 25% of which are singletons. This sample also belongs to another study, concerning T cells of mothers and their children.

Sequencing input: blood. Receptors were obtained from a girl under 10 years old in good health.

The rearrangement links TRBV29-1 to TRBJ2-7, with D possibly called TRBD1 or TRBD2 (6 bases each). V lost 3 bases, J lost 0 bases, and 12 bases lay in between. The CDR3 length is 14 residues. Germline V gives CDR1 SQVTM, CDR2 ANQGSEA. The CDR3 reads CSVDLGGISYEQYF. The CDR3 DNA sequence: TGCAGCGTTGACTTAGGGGGGATCTCCTACGAGCAGTACTTC.

This clonotype was counted only a few times. One end of the junction does not line up with germline, which may come from a read error. In DNA, the CDR3 is TGTGCCAGCAGTGACGGGACAGGGCACACAGATACGCAGTGTTTT. It translates to CASSDGTGHTDTQCF. The rearrangement links TRBV6-1 to TRBJ2-3, with TRBD1 matching over 9 bases. The CDR3 loop spans 15 amino acids. Germline lookup yields CDR1 MNHNS and CDR2 SASEGT.

This rearrangement joins TRBV3-1 to TRBJ1-1; 7 nucleotides match TRBD1. This CDR3 is 16 amino acids long. CDR1 is LGHDT, CDR2 YNNKEL, per germline (reference sequence). The V segment lost 4 bases and the J segment 6 bases; nucleotides outside the gene matches: 14. The CDR3 region has the DNA TGTGCCAGCAGCCCCCGATTTGGGACAGTAGAGGCTGAAGCTTTCTTT. Protein product: CASSPRFGTVEAEAFF.

The chain links TRBV4-1 to TRBJ2-2, with D uncertain. V lost 3 bases to trimming and J lost 6 bases, with 8 bases between them. This CDR3 contains 13 residues. CDR1 is MGHRA and CDR2 is YSYEKL in the germline V gene. The CDR3 region is CASSQTIPGELFF. CDR3 nucleotides: TGCGCCAGCAGCCAGACAATTCCCGGGGAGCTGTTTTTT.

This chain uses TRBV5-5 with TRBJ2-1; no reliable D call. V lost 2 bases and J lost 8, with 11 bases in between. The CDR3 sequence is 13 residues long. In germline, CDR1 is SGHKS, CDR2 YYEKEE (reference sequence). This chain's CDR3 is CASSFLQSDEQFF. CDR3 nucleotide sequence: TGTGCCAGCAGCTTTCTACAATCCGATGAGCAGTTCTTC.

This clonotype was detected only a few times. This sequence joins TRBV7-9 and TRBJ2-5; possibly TRBD2 for D (6 bases). The closer fit of TRBJ2-7 to the DNA end suggests the J call may be wrong. There are 15 residues in the CDR3. Germline CDR1 SEHNR, CDR2 FQNEAQ (reference sequence). CDR3 bases: TGTGCCAGCAGCTTAGGCGGGGACGGAACTCACGAGCAGTACTTC. This codes for CASSLGGDGTHEQYF.

The rearrangement links TRBV20-1 to TRBJ1-2; D gene unclear. This CDR3 is 12 amino acids long. V was clipped by 3 bases and J by 5 bases, with 10 bases between them. Germline V gene lookup returns CDR1 DFQATT and CDR2 SNEGSKA (reference sequence). CDR3: CSARGSTYGYTF. CDR3 DNA: TGCAGTGCTAGGGGCAGTACGTATGGCTACACCTTC.

This clonotype was observed a few times. The chain recombines TRBV28 with TRBJ2-2; D not certain. Germline V gene data show CDR1 as MDHEN and CDR2 as SYDVKM. Trimming removed 6 bases from V and 7 bases from J, with 15 bases in between. The CDR3 totals 14 residues. For the CDR3, the DNA is TGTGCCAGCAGCCCCCCCCTATTACGCGGGGAGCTGTTTTTT. Translation: CASSPPLLRGELFF.

The table lists this clonotype with a few counts. The chain couples TRBV20-1 to TRBJ2-1; D possibly matches TRBD1 or TRBD2 (5 bases each). This CDR3 is built from 14 residues. In germline, CDR1 is DFQATT, CDR2 SNEGSKA (reference sequence). The CDR3 sequence: CSVFRGVSYNEQFF. In nucleotides, the CDR3 is TGCAGCGTCTTTCGAGGGGTGTCCTACAATGAGCAGTTCTTC.

This clonotype appeared a few times. The chain joins TRBV29-1 to TRBJ1-4; 7 bases agree with TRBD1. After removal of 5 bases from V and 6 bases from J, the junction contained 9 bases not matched to a gene. The CDR3 consists of 14 residues. Germline values: CDR1 SQVTM, CDR2 ANQGSEA. Written as DNA, the CDR3 is TGCAGCGTTTTATGGGGCGACAGGGATGAAAAACTGTTTTTT. This encodes CSVLWGDRDEKLFF.